These 14 T cell receptor beta chains were all obtained from the same sample, sequenced in a study of blood T cell repertoires in COVID-19 (dated by TCRdb to 2018 to 2021). Library construction relied on the immunoSEQ multiplex PCR assay. The clones in this table, taken by TCRdb from immuneACCESS, are in-frame only. Not every clone is retained; where verified, under half of the shortfall comes from an unresolved V gene, and the cause of the rest is unknown. The sample table holds about 180,000 clones, of which over 65% were seen once. 18% of the sample comes from the top ten. The sequencing sample was made of peripheral blood. These receptors were collected from a person between 65 and 79 years old with COVID-19, enrolled during active disease.

V gene TRBV4-2 combines with J gene TRBJ2-3; no clear D. CDR3 length: 15 residues. Trimming removed 1 base from V and 4 bases from J, with 12 bases in between. Looked up from germline, CDR1 is LGHNA and CDR2 is YNFKEQ. The CDR3 DNA reads as TGTGCCAGCAGCCAAGTGCTGCGTCGGTCAGATACGCAGTATTTT. Translating gives CASSQVLRRSDTQYF.

Only a few counts were recorded for this clone. V usage is TRBV4-3 and J usage is TRBJ2-3; no clear D gene. The V gene lost 1 base and the J gene lost 4 bases, with 12 bases spanning the gap. CDR3 length equals 15 residues. The germline V gene has CDR1 LGHNA and CDR2 YSLEER. Written as DNA, the CDR3 is TGCGCCAGCAGCCAAGTACTCTTGGGCGCAGATACGCAGTATTTT. The encoded protein is CASSQVLLGADTQYF.

This chain connects TRBV5-8 to TRBJ1-1; no clear D. This CDR3 contains 14 residues. Germline CDR1 SGHTS, CDR2 YDEGEE. With 0 bases removed from V and 1 base from J, the gap between germline ends came to 7 bases. For the CDR3, the DNA is TGTGCCAGCAGCTTGGTTACAACGAACACTGAAGCTTTCTTT. Its protein product is CASSLVTTNTEAFF. Full variable domain (outside the CDR3, taken from reference TRBV5-8 and TRBJ1-1): EAGVTQSPTHLIKTRGQQATLRCSPISGHTSVYWYQQALGLGLQFLLWYDEGEERNRGNFPPRFSGRQFPNYSSELNVNALELEDSALYLCASSLVTTNTEAFFGQGTRLTVV.

The chain combines TRBV9 with TRBJ1-1; 10 nucleotides match TRBD1. This CDR3 region has 16 residues. V shed 4 bases and J 3 bases; nucleotides not matched to a gene: 9. Germline V CDR1 and CDR2: SGDLS, YYNGEE. The CDR3 nucleotides read TGTGCCAGCAGCCCCGCGGGACAGGGGTCGGACACTGAAGCTTTCTTT. Translation: CASSPAGQGSDTEAFF.

The J gene is TRBJ2-2, the V gene TRBV28; 10 bases agree with TRBD1. The CDR3 runs 15 residues. Germline V gene sequence: CDR1 MDHEN, CDR2 SYDVKM. V trimming: 2 bases; J trimming: 6 bases; junction bases outside the gene matches: 3. The CDR3: CASSLDRGRSGELFF. The DNA for the CDR3 is TGTGCCAGCAGTTTAGACAGGGGGCGATCCGGGGAGCTGTTTTTT.

The rearrangement joins TRBV30 to TRBJ2-1; tentative D call: TRBD2 (6 bases). The CDR3 loop spans 14 amino acids. The V and J ends lost 3 bases and 4 bases respectively, with 13 bases between them. CDR1 and CDR2 from the germline V gene are GTSNPN and SVGIG (reference sequence). The CDR3 DNA reads TGTGCCTGGAGCGGGACTCCCGAGTACAATGAGCAGTTCTTC. Protein: CAWSGTPEYNEQFF.

The chain employs TRBV6-1 and TRBJ2-7; D gene unclear. Germline V gene lookup returns CDR1 MNHNS and CDR2 SASEGT. The V gene lost 3 bases and the J gene lost 0 bases, with 12 bases spanning the gap. The CDR3 runs to 15 residues. The CDR3 coding sequence is TGTGCCAGCAGTGAGGTCGTCGCTAGCTCCTACGAGCAGTACTTC. It codes for CASSEVVASSYEQYF.

This clone was seen a single time. V usage is TRBV14 and J usage is TRBJ2-2, with 7 bases matching TRBD2. The CDR3 runs 19 residues. Germline V lookup: CDR1 SGHDN, CDR2 FVKESK. J gave up 3 bases and V 8 bases, and 21 bases lay outside the gene matches. The CDR3 sequence: CASSSLSGASNRDTGELFF. DNA for the CDR3: TGTGCCAGCTCGAGCCTGAGCGGGGCCTCGAATCGTGACACCGGGGAGCTGTTTTTT.

V is TRBV11-3 and J is TRBJ2-1; 8 bases match TRBD1. The V gene's germline CDR1 is SGHNT and CDR2 YENEEA. The ends lost 3 bases at V and 4 bases at J; junction bases unmatched: 11. The CDR3 runs to 17 residues. The chain's CDR3 is CASSFSTGTGLYNEQFF. The DNA for the CDR3 is TGTGCCAGCAGCTTCTCCACAGGGACAGGACTTTACAATGAGCAGTTCTTC.

The chain is built from TRBV29-1 and TRBJ2-2; the D is unclear. V shed 6 bases and J shed 0 bases, with 5 bases lying between them. Germline assignment: CDR1 SQVTM and CDR2 ANQGSEA. This CDR3 is 12 amino acids long. CDR3 sequence reads: CSVRANTGELFF. The CDR3 region has the DNA TGCAGCGTCCGAGCGAACACCGGGGAGCTGTTTTTT.

The chain combines TRBV19 with TRBJ2-2; tentatively, D is TRBD1 (6 bases). Germline V CDR1 and CDR2: LNHDA, SQIVND (reference sequence). The CDR3 spans 15 residues. The germline V and J ends were trimmed by 8 bases and 1 base, with 14 bases remaining between them. CDR3 sequence reads: CASRQDPKNTGELFF. The CDR3, as DNA: TGTGCCAGTCGACAGGACCCGAAGAACACCGGGGAGCTGTTTTTT. Full variable domain (rest looked up from reference TRBV19 and TRBJ2-2): DGGITQSPKYLFRKEGQNVTLSCEQNLNHDAMYWYRQDPGQGLRLIYYSQIVNDFQKGDIAEGYSVSREKKESFPLTVTSAQKNPTAFYLCASRQDPKNTGELFFGEGSRLTVL.

V and J are TRBV9 and TRBJ1-2; 8 positions agree with TRBD1. Trimming at V came to 0 bases and at J to 1 base, leaving 5 bases not matched to a gene. The germline V gene encodes CDR1 SGDLS and CDR2 YYNGEE. CDR3 length: 16 amino acids. CDR3 residues: CASSVEGQVFNYGYTF. The CDR3 DNA sequence: TGTGCCAGCAGCGTAGAGGGACAGGTGTTTAACTATGGCTACACCTTC.

This chain connects TRBV28 to TRBJ2-1, with 7 bases identical to TRBD2. The junction had 5 bases not matched to a gene; V was cut back by 6 bases and J by 3 bases. The CDR3 spans 14 residues. CDR1 is MDHEN, CDR2 SYDVKM, per germline. CDR3 sequence reads: CASRAERDYNEQFF. The CDR3, as DNA: TGTGCCAGCAGGGCTGAGCGGGACTACAATGAGCAGTTCTTC.

The V gene is TRBV5-4, the J gene TRBJ2-5; possibly TRBD2 for D (5 bases). Germline loops: CDR1 SGHNT, CDR2 YYREEE (reference sequence). Trimming took off 1 base at V and 2 bases at J, with 9 bases between the two ends. The CDR3 totals 14 residues. The CDR3 nucleotides are TGTGCCAGCAGCTTGCGACGGGGACAAGAGACCCAGTACTTC. Translated, it gives CASSLRRGQETQYF.